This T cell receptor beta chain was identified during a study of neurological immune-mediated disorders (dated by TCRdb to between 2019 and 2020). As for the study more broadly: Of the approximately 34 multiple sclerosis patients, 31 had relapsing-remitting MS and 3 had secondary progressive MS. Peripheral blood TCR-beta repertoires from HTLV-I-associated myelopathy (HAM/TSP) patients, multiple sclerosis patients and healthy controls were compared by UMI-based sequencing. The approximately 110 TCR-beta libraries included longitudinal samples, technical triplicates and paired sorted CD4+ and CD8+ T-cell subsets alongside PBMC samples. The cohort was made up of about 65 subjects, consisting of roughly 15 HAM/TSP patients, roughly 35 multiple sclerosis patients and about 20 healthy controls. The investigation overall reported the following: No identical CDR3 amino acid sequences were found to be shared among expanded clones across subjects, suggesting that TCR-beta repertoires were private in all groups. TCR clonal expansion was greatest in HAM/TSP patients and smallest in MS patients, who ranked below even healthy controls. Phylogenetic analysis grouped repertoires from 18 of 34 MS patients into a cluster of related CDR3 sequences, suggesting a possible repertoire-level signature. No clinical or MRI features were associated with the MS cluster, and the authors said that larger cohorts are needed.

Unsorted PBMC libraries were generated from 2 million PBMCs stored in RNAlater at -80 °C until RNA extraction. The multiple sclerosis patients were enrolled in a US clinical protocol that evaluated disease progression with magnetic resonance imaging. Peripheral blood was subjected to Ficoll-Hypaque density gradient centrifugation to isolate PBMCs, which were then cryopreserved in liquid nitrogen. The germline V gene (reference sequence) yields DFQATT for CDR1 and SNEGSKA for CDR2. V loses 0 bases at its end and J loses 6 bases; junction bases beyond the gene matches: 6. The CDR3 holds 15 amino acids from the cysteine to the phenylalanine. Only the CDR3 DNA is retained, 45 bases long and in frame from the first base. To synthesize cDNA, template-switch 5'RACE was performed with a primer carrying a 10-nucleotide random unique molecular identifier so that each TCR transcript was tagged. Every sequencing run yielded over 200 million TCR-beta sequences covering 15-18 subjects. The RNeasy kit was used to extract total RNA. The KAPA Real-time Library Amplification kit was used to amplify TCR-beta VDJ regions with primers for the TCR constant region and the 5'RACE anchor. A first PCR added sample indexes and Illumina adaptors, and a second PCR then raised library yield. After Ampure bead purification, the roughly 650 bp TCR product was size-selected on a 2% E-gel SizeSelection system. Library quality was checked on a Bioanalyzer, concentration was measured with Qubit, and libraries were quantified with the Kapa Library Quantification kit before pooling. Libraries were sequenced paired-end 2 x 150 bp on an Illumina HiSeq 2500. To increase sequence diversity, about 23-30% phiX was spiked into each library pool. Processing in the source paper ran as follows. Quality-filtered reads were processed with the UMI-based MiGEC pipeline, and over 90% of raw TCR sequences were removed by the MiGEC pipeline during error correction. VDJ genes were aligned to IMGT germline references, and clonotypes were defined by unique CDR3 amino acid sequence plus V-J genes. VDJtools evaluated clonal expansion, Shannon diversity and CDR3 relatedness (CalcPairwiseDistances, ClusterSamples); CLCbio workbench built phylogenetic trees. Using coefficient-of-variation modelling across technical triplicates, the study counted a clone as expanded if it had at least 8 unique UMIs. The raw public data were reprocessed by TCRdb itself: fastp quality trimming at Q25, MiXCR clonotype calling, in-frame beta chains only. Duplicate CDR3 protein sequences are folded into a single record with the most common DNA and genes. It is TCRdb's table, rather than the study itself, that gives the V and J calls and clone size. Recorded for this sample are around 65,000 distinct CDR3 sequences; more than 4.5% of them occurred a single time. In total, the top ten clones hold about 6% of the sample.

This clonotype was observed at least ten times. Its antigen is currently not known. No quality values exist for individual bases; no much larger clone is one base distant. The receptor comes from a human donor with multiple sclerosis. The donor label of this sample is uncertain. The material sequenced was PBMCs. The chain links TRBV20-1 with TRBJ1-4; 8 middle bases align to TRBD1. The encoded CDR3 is CSARDPMTGDEKLFF. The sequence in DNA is TGCAGTGCTAGAGATCCTATGACAGGGGATGAAAAACTGTTTTTT.